The TCR beta chain under discussion was sequenced for a study of blood T cell repertoires in COVID-19. Study in general: Sources were T cells, B-cell-depleted T cells, or PBMCs; the material itself was cDNA or gDNA.

The Seattle patients, enrolled during active infection, were followed longitudinally. Assay: immunoSEQ multiplex PCR; the TCRdb copy retains only in-frame clones and omits some. The data hold approximately 300,000 clones, with 90% observed a single time. This CDR3 spans 13 amino acids. Deletions cut 2 bases from V and 3 bases from J, with 8 bases between. Germline-derived CDR1 and CDR2 are SGHTA and FQGNSA. The origin of this receptor is a middle-aged woman with COVID-19, enrolled during active disease. What was sequenced was peripheral blood. This chain uses TRBV7-2 with TRBJ2-7; no clear D. CDR3 sequence reads: CASSLYNLYEQYF. CDR3 nucleotides: TGTGCCAGCAGCTTATACAACCTCTACGAGCAGTACTTC.